Listed below are T cell receptor beta chains from one sample, sequenced in a study of blood T cell repertoires in COVID-19. Some clones are missing from TCRdb's copy, which holds only in-frame ones; the method was immunoSEQ multiplex PCR. There are fewer than 400,000 clones in the sample; approximately 91% occur only once, and 3.5% to 5% lies in the top ten. The material sequenced was PBMCs or T cells enriched from blood (not recorded which). These receptors all stem from a woman aged 25-40 years who had been exposed to COVID-19. CDR3s include the opening cysteine and the closing phenylalanine or tryptophan. A D gene is named only where the DNA matches it firmly. Size is stated for part of the rows, as once, few or many counts, or as a class when the clone is expanded.

.	TRBV15	TRBJ1-5	.	TGTGCCACCAGCAGGGGCCCCACAGGGAATCAGCCCCAGCATTTT	CATSRGPTGNQPQHF
once	TRBV10-3	TRBJ1-1	TRBD1	TGTGCCATCAGTGATAATCCAGGGGGCACTGAAGCTTTCTTT	CAISDNPGGTEAFF
.	TRBV7-2	TRBJ1-3	TRBD1	TGTGCCAGCAGCTTATGGGGACAGCTTCTAACGGGAAACACCATATATTTT	CASSLWGQLLTGNTIYF
.	TRBV7-9	TRBJ1-5	.	TGTGCCAGCAGCTCAACAGGGAGAGCCAATCAGCCCCAGCATTTT	CASSSTGRANQPQHF
.	TRBV27	TRBJ2-3	.	TGTGCCAGCAGTTTTGAGGGTAGGAAGGATACGCAGTATTTT	CASSFEGRKDTQYF
once	TRBV30	TRBJ1-4	.	TGTGCCTGGAGCCAGGTCCTCAATGAAAAACTGTTTTTT	CAWSQVLNEKLFF
few	TRBV29-1	TRBJ2-1	TRBD2	TGCAGCGTTAACGGGGGGGCTTATGAGCAGTTCTTC	CSVNGGAYEQFF
once	TRBV5-1	TRBJ1-1	TRBD1	TGCGCCAGCAGCCTCGCCGGGACAGCTAACACTGAAGCTTTCTTT	CASSLAGTANTEAFF
.	TRBV6-5	TRBJ1-3	.	TGTGCCAGCAGGTTGACAGGTGGAAACACCATATATTTT	CASRLTGGNTIYF
.	TRBV6-5	TRBJ1-6	.	TGTGCCACCACCTTGGCGGGATATAATTCACCCCTCCACTTT	CATTLAGYNSPLHF
.	TRBV27	TRBJ1-1	TRBD1	TGTGCCAGCAGTCCCCGGACAGGCCCTACGGCTTTCTTT	CASSPRTGPTAFF
once	TRBV11-2	TRBJ1-6	TRBD1	TGTGCCAGCAGCTCGAACAGGGGTGGTTCACCCCTCCACTTT	CASSSNRGGSPLHF
.	TRBV4-1	TRBJ2-3	.	TGCGCCAGCAGTCATTTGGCGGCAGATACGCAGTATTTT	CASSHLAADTQYF
.	TRBV7-6	TRBJ2-7	.	TGTGCCAGCAGCTTAGAGGGGACAATCACCTACGAGCAGTACTTC	CASSLEGTITYEQYF
once	TRBV3-1/TRBV3-2	TRBJ1-2	.	TGTGCCAGCAGCCAGGCAGGAACCAACTATGGCTACACCTTC	CASSQAGTNYGYTF
once	TRBV5-1	TRBJ1-5	TRBD1	TGCGCCAGCAGCCGTGACAGGGTAAGCAATCAGCCCCAGCATTTT	CASSRDRVSNQPQHF
.	TRBV6-5	TRBJ2-5	TRBD1	TGTGCCAGCAGGAGCCGTGGACAGGGGAAAGAGACCCAGTACTTC	CASRSRGQGKETQYF
once	TRBV11-2	TRBJ2-2	TRBD1	TGTGCCAGCAGCCGGGGACAGGGGGCGCCCGGGGAGCTGTTTTTT	CASSRGQGAPGELFF
few	TRBV5-4	TRBJ2-7	TRBD1	TGTGCCAGCAGTTTCGGAAACAGGGGCTACGAGCAGTACTTC	CASSFGNRGYEQYF
.	TRBV11-2	TRBJ1-5	TRBD1	TGTGCCAGCAGCATGGACAGGTTTAATCAGCCCCAGCATTTT	CASSMDRFNQPQHF
.	TRBV6-1	TRBJ2-7	TRBD1	TGTGCCAGCAGTGAAATTGAAGGAGACAGGGTCATAGAGCAGTACTTC	CASSEIEGDRVIEQYF
.	TRBV20-1	TRBJ1-2	.	TGCAGTGCTAGCCAGAACTATGGCTACACCTTC	CSASQNYGYTF
once	TRBV19	TRBJ2-7	TRBD1	TGTGCCAGTAGGGGACAGGGAAGTTTGGACGAGCAGTACTTC	CASRGQGSLDEQYF
.	TRBV6-2/TRBV6-3	TRBJ1-5	TRBD1	TGTGCCAGCAGTTATTCTCCGGGACAGGGACGCCTTAGCAATCAGCCCCAGCATTTT	CASSYSPGQGRLSNQPQHF
.	TRBV19	TRBJ2-1	.	TGTGCCAGTAGTCCCTGGGACACCCACCCTTCCAATGAGCAGTTCTTC	CASSPWDTHPSNEQFF
few	TRBV7-3	TRBJ2-6	.	TGTGCCAGCAGCCCCGGGGGAAGCGGGGCCAACGTCCTGACTTTC	CASSPGGSGANVLTF
.	TRBV3-1/TRBV3-2	TRBJ1-4	.	TGTGCCAGCAGCCAATCAGGGGATGAAAAACTGTTTTTT	CASSQSGDEKLFF
.	TRBV12-2	TRBJ2-7	.	TGTGCAAGTCGCTTACCTATATTCCTTACCTACGAGCAGTACTTC	CASRLPIFLTYEQYF
.	TRBV5-1	TRBJ2-1	.	TGCGCCAGCAGCTCAAAGGGAGGCTCCTACAATGAGCAGTTCTTC	CASSSKGGSYNEQFF
.	TRBV7-6	TRBJ2-2	TRBD1	TGTGCCAGCAGCTTTAGGGGGCGCGACACCGGGGAGCTGTTTTTT	CASSFRGRDTGELFF
.	TRBV7-9	TRBJ2-6	.	TGTGCCAGCAGCTCAGGGCGCCTCTCTGGGGCCAACGTCCTGACTTTC	CASSSGRLSGANVLTF
.	TRBV6-5	TRBJ1-6	.	TGTGCCAGCAGTTACACAATCAGGGATCGGTCACCCCTCCACTTT	CASSYTIRDRSPLHF
.	TRBV5-1	TRBJ1-1	.	TGCGCCAGCAGCTACAACAGGGTAACTGAAGCTTTCTTT	CASSYNRVTEAFF
.	TRBV3-1/TRBV3-2	TRBJ1-2	.	TGTGCCAGCAGCCATTATTATGGCTACACCTTC	CASSHYYGYTF
.	TRBV3-1/TRBV3-2	TRBJ1-6	TRBD1	TGTGCCAGCAGCCAAGAGGGACAGGGATTTGATTCACCCCTCCACTTT	CASSQEGQGFDSPLHF
.	TRBV7-2	TRBJ1-3	TRBD1	TGTGCCAGCAGCTTACAGGGGGCCGGAAACACCATATATTTT	CASSLQGAGNTIYF
.	TRBV7-2	TRBJ2-7	.	TGTGCCAGCAGCCTGCAGGCGGGGTACGAGCAGTACTTC	CASSLQAGYEQYF
.	TRBV2	TRBJ1-1	.	TGTGCCAGCAGAAGCTCAGGGATGGGCACTGAAGCTTTCTTT	CASRSSGMGTEAFF
.	TRBV5-4	TRBJ2-1	TRBD1	TGTGCCAGCAGCTTCGGACAGGGGACCTACAATGAGCAGTTCTTC	CASSFGQGTYNEQFF
few	TRBV7-6	TRBJ2-2	.	TGTGCCAGCAGCCCGACGCGGCGCAACACCGGGGAGCTGTTTTTT	CASSPTRRNTGELFF
.	TRBV2	TRBJ1-5	.	TGTGCCAGCAGCCGGCAAATACAGGGTTCCCAGCATTTT	CASSRQIQGSQHF
once	TRBV6-1	TRBJ1-4	.	TGTGCCAGCAGTGAACAGGGAATGTCTAATGAAAAACTGTTTTTT	CASSEQGMSNEKLFF
.	TRBV6-1	TRBJ1-5	.	TGTGCCAGCAGTGAAGCCCTTTACCGGGGGGGTAGCAATCAGCCCCAGCATTTT	CASSEALYRGGSNQPQHF
.	TRBV3-1/TRBV3-2	TRBJ1-1	.	TGTGCCAGCAGCCTGCCCTGGGCCACTGAAGCTTTCTTT	CASSLPWATEAFF
.	TRBV4-1	TRBJ1-2	.	TGCGCCAGCAGCGTCCAGGATAACTATGGCTACACCTTC	CASSVQDNYGYTF
.	TRBV4-1	TRBJ1-3	.	TGCGCCAGCAGCCAGGAGGCCCGCTCTGGAAACACCATATATTTT	CASSQEARSGNTIYF
.	TRBV9	TRBJ2-2	TRBD2	TGTGCCAGCTCCGGGAGGATTCGGGACACCGGGGAGCTGTTTTTT	CASSGRIRDTGELFF
.	TRBV4-1	TRBJ1-6	.	TGCGCCAGCAGCCATCAGGAGGTGACGAATTCACCCCTCCACTTT	CASSHQEVTNSPLHF
.	TRBV2	TRBJ2-7	TRBD1	TGTGCCAGCAGTGAGGACAGGTGGTCCTACGAGCAGTACTTC	CASSEDRWSYEQYF
.	TRBV28	TRBJ1-2	TRBD1	TGTGCCAGCAGTGAACAGGGGGCAAGCTATGGCTACACCTTC	CASSEQGASYGYTF